This T cell receptor (beta chain) was identified in a study of brain T cells in children with intractable seizures. Generated by immunoSEQ multiplex PCR, the TCRdb table keeps only in-frame clones and is missing some. This sample has about 76,000 clones, with about 93% found just once. Sequencing was limited to surgery cases with top T cell transcript signatures in brain tissue. Pre-surgery treatment included at least one anti-epileptic drug. About this clone itself: Its antigen is currently unknown.

General study points: Clones missing pre-surgery may reflect undersampling of that blood sample. Only CDR3 sequence similarity suggested viral specificity, without known HCMV serostatus.

Source: peripheral blood, taken at surgery. This TCR was sampled from a boy under two years old with tuberous sclerosis and intractable seizures.

CDR3 coding DNA: TGTGCCAGCAGCTTAGGAGGGACAGTCCATCAGCCCCAGCATTTT. Residues: CASSLGGTVHQPQHF. J is TRBJ1-5 and V is TRBV7-8; 7 bases map to TRBD1. V gave up 1 base and J gave up 5 bases; unmatched junction bases: 5. Germline-derived CDR1 and CDR2 are SGHVS and FQNEAQ. The CDR3 runs 15 residues.